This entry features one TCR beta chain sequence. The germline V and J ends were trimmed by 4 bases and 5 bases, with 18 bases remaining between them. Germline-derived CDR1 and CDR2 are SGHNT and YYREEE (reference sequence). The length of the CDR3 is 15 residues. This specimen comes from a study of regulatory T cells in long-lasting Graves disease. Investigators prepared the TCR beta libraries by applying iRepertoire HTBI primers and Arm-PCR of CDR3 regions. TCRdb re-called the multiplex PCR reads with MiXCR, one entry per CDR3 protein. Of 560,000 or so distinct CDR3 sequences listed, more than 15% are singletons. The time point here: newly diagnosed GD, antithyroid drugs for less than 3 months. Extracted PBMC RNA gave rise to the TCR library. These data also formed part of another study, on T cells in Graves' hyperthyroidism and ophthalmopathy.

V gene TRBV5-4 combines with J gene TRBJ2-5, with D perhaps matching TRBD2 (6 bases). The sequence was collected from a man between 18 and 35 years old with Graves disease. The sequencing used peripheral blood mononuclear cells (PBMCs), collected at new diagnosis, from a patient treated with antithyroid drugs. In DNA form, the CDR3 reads TGTGCCAGCAGCGCCCGGGACTTCTATCCCGAGACCCAGTACTTC. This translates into CASSARDFYPETQYF.